Listed below are T cell receptor beta chains from one sample, sequenced in a study of radiation and T cells in renal cell carcinoma. Some clones are missing from TCRdb's copy, which holds only in-frame ones; the method was immunoSEQ multiplex PCR. In the table there are about 86,000 clones, roughly 80% of which are singletons. The source was blood, collected from a patient whose treatment included radiotherapy and nephrectomy. The receptors were sampled from a middle-aged man with renal cell carcinoma. CDR3s include the opening cysteine and the closing phenylalanine or tryptophan. A D gene is named only where the DNA matches it firmly. The listing skips clone size in some rows; elsewhere it reads once, few, many or a size class.

D gene | J gene | V gene | CDR3 length | clone size | CDR3 protein | CDR3 DNA
- | TRBJ1-4 | TRBV4-2 | 15 | - | CASSQVNRQNEKLFF | TGTGCCAGCAGCCAAGTAAACAGACAGAATGAAAAACTGTTTTTT
- | TRBJ1-1 | TRBV10-3 | 13 | - | CAIRTDSNTEAFF | TGTGCCATCCGGACAGACTCGAACACTGAAGCTTTCTTT
- | TRBJ1-1 | TRBV6-1 | 13 | - | CASCPTENTEAFF | TGTGCCAGCTGCCCAACGGAGAACACTGAAGCTTTCTTT
TRBD2 | TRBJ2-7 | TRBV6-6 | 15 | - | CASSYSRAGGYEQYF | TGTGCCAGCAGTTACTCCCGCGCGGGAGGGTACGAGCAGTACTTC
- | TRBJ2-6 | TRBV10-3 | 15 | - | CAIRDGYSGANVLTF | TGTGCCATCAGGGACGGTTACTCTGGGGCCAACGTCCTGACTTTC
TRBD1 | TRBJ2-7 | TRBV5-1 | 15 | - | CASSFGQGTGGEQYF | TGCGCCAGCAGCTTTGGACAGGGAACAGGAGGGGAGCAGTACTTC
TRBD1 | TRBJ2-7 | TRBV6-5 | 13 | - | CASSPDRGYEQYF | TGTGCCAGCAGCCCGGACAGGGGGTACGAGCAGTACTTC
- | TRBJ2-1 | TRBV27 | 16 | few | CASSLKGPASYNEQFF | TGTGCCAGCAGTTTGAAGGGTCCCGCTTCCTACAATGAGCAGTTCTTC
TRBD1 | TRBJ2-5 | TRBV19 | 15 | - | CASSPRTGGRGTQYF | TGTGCCAGTAGTCCTAGGACAGGGGGCAGGGGGACCCAGTACTTC
TRBD2 | TRBJ2-5 | TRBV6-1 | 13 | - | CASRTSGQETQYF | TGTGCCAGCCGGACTAGCGGACAAGAGACCCAGTACTTC
- | TRBJ2-2 | TRBV6-5 | 15 | once | CASSFKWQLSRELFF | TGTGCCAGCAGTTTTAAGTGGCAGCTTTCCCGCGAGCTGTTTTTT
TRBD1 | TRBJ2-7 | TRBV9 | 14 | - | CASSVGQGAYEQYF | TGTGCCAGCAGCGTGGGACAGGGGGCTTACGAGCAGTACTTC
- | TRBJ2-7 | TRBV7-2 | 15 | - | CASSRSGVGVYEQYF | TGTGCCAGCAGCCGCTCCGGGGTGGGGGTCTACGAGCAGTACTTC
- | TRBJ1-2 | TRBV27 | 13 | - | CASSYAGWYGYTF | TGTGCCAGCAGTTATGCAGGTTGGTATGGCTACACCTTC
- | TRBJ1-2 | TRBV6-5 | 15 | - | CASSLWGQGAISVTF | -
- | TRBJ1-2 | TRBV4-1 | 14 | - | CASSQYRGDSGYTF | TGCGCCAGCAGCCAATACAGAGGGGACTCTGGCTACACCTTC
TRBD1 | TRBJ1-4 | TRBV7-9 | 13 | - | CASSSRGREKLFF | TGTGCCAGCAGCTCGAGGGGGCGTGAAAAACTGTTTTTT
- | TRBJ1-6 | TRBV5-1 | 14 | - | CASSLVTANSPLHF | TGCGCCAGCAGCTTGGTGACAGCTAATTCACCCCTCCACTTT
- | TRBJ2-1 | TRBV6-5 | 15 | - | CASSYYRDPYNEQFF | TGTGCCAGCAGTTATTACAGGGATCCCTACAATGAGCAGTTCTTC
TRBD1 | TRBJ1-1 | TRBV5-1 | 14 | - | CASRLTGFHTEAFF | TGCGCCAGCAGATTGACAGGGTTTCACACTGAAGCTTTCTTT
- | TRBJ2-1 | TRBV5-4 | 16 | - | CASSSGAPEALNEQFF | TGTGCCAGCAGCTCCGGGGCCCCGGAGGCCCTCAATGAGCAGTTCTTC
TRBD2 | TRBJ2-1 | TRBV4-2 | 16 | - | CASSQGGGGAANEQFF | TGTGCCAGCAGCCAAGGAGGCGGGGGGGCGGCTAATGAGCAGTTCTTC
- | TRBJ1-2 | TRBV5-1 | 14 | - | CASSLGGGGNGYTF | TGCGCCAGCAGCTTGGGGGGCGGAGGGAACGGCTACACCTTC
- | TRBJ1-4 | TRBV11-2 | 12 | - | CASSLVDEKLFF | TGTGCCAGCAGCTTGGTTGATGAAAAACTGTTTTTT
- | TRBJ1-1 | TRBV5-1 | 14 | - | CASSSGTPGAEAFF | TGCGCCAGCAGCTCCGGGACCCCAGGCGCTGAAGCTTTCTTT
- | TRBJ2-3 | TRBV5-5 | 17 | - | CASSLAAVQPSTDTQYF | TGTGCCAGCAGCTTGGCAGCGGTCCAGCCTAGCACAGATACGCAGTATTTT
- | TRBJ2-2 | TRBV2 | 15 | many | CATALGDVSPGELFF | TGTGCCACTGCGTTAGGGGACGTTAGCCCCGGGGAGCTGTTTTTT
- | TRBJ2-5 | TRBV9 | 16 | - | CASSSPGSPLQETQYF | TGTGCCAGCAGCTCGCCCGGGTCTCCCCTACAAGAGACCCAGTACTTC
- | TRBJ1-2 | TRBV9 | 16 | - | CASSVAMQVPNYGYTF | TGTGCCAGCAGCGTAGCGATGCAGGTGCCGAACTATGGCTACACCTTC
TRBD1 | TRBJ2-7 | TRBV6-6 | 12 | - | CASGNRGNEQYF | TGTGCCAGCGGCAACAGGGGGAACGAGCAGTACTTC
TRBD2 | TRBJ2-5 | TRBV27 | 13 | - | CATRGGAPETQYF | TGTGCCACCCGGGGGGGAGCCCCTGAGACCCAGTACTTC
- | TRBJ2-1 | TRBV5-1 | 13 | - | CASSLETYNEQFF | TGCGCCAGCAGCTTGGAAACCTACAATGAGCAGTTCTTC
TRBD1 | TRBJ2-7 | TRBV29-1 | 12 | - | CSFVQGAGEQYF | TGCAGCTTCGTACAGGGGGCTGGGGAGCAGTACTTC
- | TRBJ2-3 | TRBV25-1 | 14 | - | CASSDPTGSDTQYF | TGTGCCAGCAGTGACCCCACGGGGTCAGATACGCAGTATTTT
- | TRBJ1-6 | TRBV6-4 | 15 | - | CASSERGAWDSPLHF | TGTGCCAGCAGTGAGCGGGGGGCTTGGGACTCACCCCTCCACTTT
- | TRBJ2-7 | TRBV5-4 | 15 | - | CASSERTVTLNEQYF | TGTGCCAGCAGCGAACGGACAGTAACTCTAAACGAGCAGTACTTC
- | TRBJ1-3 | TRBV15 | 16 | - | CATSRDPVDSGNTIYF | TGTGCCACCAGCAGAGATCCGGTGGACTCTGGAAACACCATATATTTT
- | TRBJ2-5 | TRBV2 | 12 | once | CASSLVEETQYF | TGTGCCAGCAGTTTGGTAGAAGAGACCCAGTACTTC
- | TRBJ2-2 | TRBV5-4 | 16 | - | CASSLAAGANTGELFF | TGTGCCAGCAGCTTGGCAGCAGGCGCGAACACCGGGGAGCTGTTTTTT
TRBD1 | TRBJ1-2 | TRBV19 | 15 | few | CASSIDRGPDYGYTF | TGTGCCAGTAGTATTGACAGGGGGCCGGACTATGGCTACACCTTC
TRBD2 | TRBJ2-5 | TRBV30 | 16 | - | CAWSRGLAGDQETQYF | TGTGCCTGGAGCCGAGGACTAGCGGGAGACCAAGAGACCCAGTACTTC
- | TRBJ2-1 | TRBV4-3 | 11 | - | CASGRNNEQFF | TGCGCCAGCGGAAGAAACAATGAGCAGTTCTTC
- | TRBJ2-5 | TRBV28 | 12 | - | CASSLLDKGQYF | TGTGCCAGCAGTTTACTGGACAAAGGCCAGTACTTC
- | TRBJ1-4 | TRBV27 | 21 | - | CASSLLRVAGQKGEDFGKLFF | TGTGCCAGCAGTTTACTCCGCGTCGCGGGTCAGAAGGGTGAGGATTTTGGAAAACTGTTTTTT
TRBD2 | TRBJ2-1 | TRBV9 | 14 | few | CASSATSGSDEQFF | TGTGCCAGCAGCGCGACTAGCGGGAGCGATGAGCAGTTCTTC
TRBD1 | TRBJ2-2 | TRBV6-1 | 14 | - | CASSEQGATGELFF | TGTGCCAGCAGTGAACAGGGGGCAACCGGGGAGCTGTTTTTT
- | TRBJ2-7 | TRBV18 | 13 | - | CASSPPNRDEQYF | TGTGCCAGCTCACCACCGAACAGGGACGAGCAGTACTTC
- | TRBJ2-7 | TRBV18 | 13 | - | CASSPPGDYEQYF | TGTGCCAGCTCACCACCAGGGGACTACGAGCAGTACTTC
- | TRBJ1-2 | TRBV19 | 14 | - | CASEQDRGFYGYTF | TGTGCCAGCGAACAGGACAGAGGGTTCTATGGCTACACCTTC
- | TRBJ1-4 | TRBV4-3 | 15 | - | CASSPERGENEKLFF | TGCGCCAGCAGCCCAGAAAGGGGTGAAAATGAAAAACTGTTTTTT
TRBD1 | TRBJ1-1 | TRBV27 | 12 | - | CASSSGGTEAFF | TGTGCCAGCAGCTCAGGGGGCACTGAAGCTTTCTTT
- | TRBJ2-7 | TRBV11-2 | 13 | - | CASSLSQNYEQYF | TGTGCCAGCAGCTTAAGTCAGAACTACGAGCAGTACTTC
- | TRBJ1-5 | TRBV7-2 | 15 | - | CASSLEWSAYQPQHF | TGTGCCAGCAGCTTAGAATGGTCAGCCTATCAGCCCCAGCATTTT
TRBD1 | TRBJ1-1 | TRBV2 | 12 | - | CAGQVSNTEAFF | TGTGCCGGACAGGTCTCGAACACTGAAGCTTTCTTT
- | TRBJ1-2 | TRBV7-2 | 12 | - | CASSLSSYGYTF | TGTGCCAGCAGCTTGTCGAGTTATGGCTACACCTTC
- | TRBJ1-4 | TRBV27 | 11 | - | CASSLNEKLFF | TGTGCCAGCAGTTTAAATGAAAAACTGTTTTTT
- | TRBJ1-5 | TRBV7-2 | 13 | few | CASSLGAQQPQHF | TGTGCCAGCAGCTTGGGGGCCCAACAGCCCCAGCATTTT